This entry features one T cell receptor (beta chain) sequence. Antigen specificity is unknown. This sample is drawn from a study of blood T cells in healthy people across ages. Points from the study as a whole: A strong correlation was found between TCR beta diversity and the percentage of naive T cells.

Alongside a J-beta primer mix, a sample-barcoded 5' primer served in a second PCR lasting about 7 to 12 cycles. Each sample yielded at least 2.5 million CDR3-containing paired-end reads. MiXCR, applied by TCRdb to the 5' RACE reads, yields one record per CDR3 protein. The sample lists around 400,000 distinct CDR3 sequences, more than 45% occurring once. Every donor gave 7.5 to 10 milliliters of peripheral blood. V was pared by 3 bases and J by 5 bases, with 5 bases of the junction left unmatched. The germline V gene encodes CDR1 SGHTA and CDR2 FQGNSA. The CDR3 contains 15 residues. This TCR was recovered from a man in his 60s in good health. The sequencing input was blood. The V call is TRBV7-2, the J call TRBJ2-5; 11 bases line up with TRBD2. CDR3 nucleotides: TGTGCCAGCAGCTTTAGTAGCGGGGGGGTCGAGACCCAGTACTTC. Amino acids: CASSFSSGGVETQYF.